The 14 T cell receptor beta chains reported below all come from one sample, sequenced in a study of early T cells in non-severe SARS-CoV-2 infection. TCRdb re-called the 5' RACE reads through MiXCR, storing one row per CDR3 protein. The sample holds more than 85,000 distinct CDR3 sequences, approximately 15% seen once. Source material: whole blood. The receptors originated from an adult who was a healthcare worker with PCR-confirmed SARS-CoV-2 infection or an uninfected control (not recorded which).

This clonotype occurred a few times. The chain links TRBV20-1 to TRBJ2-7; the D call may be TRBD1 or TRBD2 (5 bases each). The V gene lost 2 bases and the J gene lost 3 bases, with 14 bases spanning the gap. This CDR3 contains 14 residues. CDR1 and CDR2 from the germline V gene are DFQATT and SNEGSKA (reference sequence). CDR3 bases: TGCAGTGCTAGATCGGTGGGAGACAGCTACGAGCAGTACTTC. Translating gives CSARSVGDSYEQYF.

This rearrangement joins TRBV29-1 to TRBJ1-1; 7 bases align to TRBD1. J gave up 11 bases and V 6 bases, and 12 bases lay outside the gene matches. CDR3 length equals 12 residues. CDR1 and CDR2 (germline): SQVTM, ANQGSEA. The CDR3 loop is CSVERDREYAFF. CDR3 nucleotides: TGCAGCGTCGAAAGAGACAGGGAGTACGCTTTCTTT.

The J gene is TRBJ1-1, the V gene TRBV5-5; no clear D gene. The ends were cut back, 1 base at V and 0 bases at J, with 10 bases in the middle. The germline CDR1 and CDR2 sequences are SGHKS and YYEKEE (reference sequence). CDR3 size: 15 residues. CDR3 sequence (DNA): TGTGCCAGCAGCTTGCGGATCTTAGTGAACACTGAAGCTTTCTTT. Amino acid sequence: CASSLRILVNTEAFF. Combining the CDR3 with reference TRBV5-5 and TRBJ1-1 gives the whole variable domain DAGVTQSPTHLIKTRGQQVTLRCSPISGHKSVSWYQQVLGQGPQFIFQYYEKEERGRGNFPDRFSARQFPNYSSELNVNALLLGDSALYLCASSLRILVNTEAFFGQGTRLTVV.

This chain links TRBV19 with TRBJ2-7, with 10 bases identical to TRBD1. The junction had 7 bases not matched to a gene; V was cut back by 2 bases and J by 6 bases. This CDR3 is 15 amino acids long. Germline-derived CDR1 and CDR2 are LNHDA and SQIVND (reference sequence). DNA for the CDR3: TGTGCCAGTAGTATACCCCTTGGGACAGGGGTCGAGCAGTACTTC. Its protein is CASSIPLGTGVEQYF.

V and J are TRBV14 and TRBJ2-5; D remains ambiguous. The V gene's germline CDR1 is SGHDN and CDR2 FVKESK. This CDR3 contains 14 residues. The V end lost 3 bases, the J end lost 4 bases, and 12 bases lay between the germline ends. Here the CDR3 DNA reads TGTGCCAGCAGCCATTATCTTTTGAGAGAGACCCAGTACTTC. This sequence encodes CASSHYLLRETQYF.

This chain links TRBV5-5 with TRBJ2-3; maybe TRBD1 (6 bases). V shed 2 bases and J shed 1 base, with 11 bases lying between them. CDR1 and CDR2 (germline): SGHKS, YYEKEE (reference sequence). CDR3 size: 15 residues. The CDR3: CASSLNGGGTDTQYF. Written as DNA, the CDR3 is TGTGCCAGCAGCTTAAATGGGGGCGGCACAGATACGCAGTATTTT.

The chain couples TRBV27 to TRBJ2-1; 9 nucleotides agree with TRBD2. V gave up 8 bases and J gave up 7 bases; unmatched junction bases: 9. This CDR3 has 14 residues. The V gene's germline CDR1 is MNHEY and CDR2 SMNVEV (reference sequence). CDR3 sequence: CASRGGGEENEQFF. CDR3 bases: TGTGCCAGCCGTGGCGGGGGGGAAGAGAATGAGCAGTTCTTC.

The rearrangement uses TRBV28 and TRBJ2-5; D may be TRBD1 (6 bases). V was cut by 2 bases and J by 1 base, with 14 bases left in between. The CDR3 runs 16 residues. Germline V gene lookup returns CDR1 MDHEN and CDR2 SYDVKM. The CDR3 is CASSLRERTVQETQYF. The CDR3 nucleotides read TGTGCCAGCAGTTTACGGGAACGGACAGTCCAAGAGACCCAGTACTTC.

This clonotype was detected a few times. The germline gene is not matched at one end of the junction; a read error may be the cause. The rearrangement links TRBV7-7 to TRBJ2-3, with D tentatively TRBD1 (5 bases). The CDR3 totals 15 residues. Looked up from germline, CDR1 is SSHAT and CDR2 is FNYEAQ (reference sequence). The CDR3 nucleotides are TGTGCTAGCAGCTTATCGGACATTCCAACAGATACGCAGTATTTT. This codes for CASSLSDIPTDTQYF. Full variable domain (outside the CDR3, taken from reference TRBV7-7 and TRBJ2-3): GAGVSQSPRYKVTKRGQDVTLRCDPISSHATLYWYQQALGQGPEFLTYFNYEAQPDKSGLPSDRFSAERPEGSISTLTIQRTEQRDSAMYRCASSLSDIPTDTQYFGPGTRLTVL.

This clonotype was counted at least ten times. This chain joins TRBV20-1 and TRBJ2-7, with D perhaps matching TRBD2 (5 bases). This CDR3 has 14 residues. Deletions cut 2 bases from V and 5 bases from J, with 16 bases between. Germline V gene lookup returns CDR1 DFQATT and CDR2 SNEGSKA (reference sequence). The CDR3 loop is CSARIAGRDHEQYF. CDR3 DNA sequence: TGCAGTGCTAGAATTGCGGGCCGCGACCACGAGCAGTACTTC.

The chain joins TRBV29-1 to TRBJ1-4, with a weak D call TRBD1 (6 bases). CDR3 length: 12 residues. CDR1 and CDR2 (germline): SQVTM, ANQGSEA. The V gene lost 5 bases and the J gene lost 5 bases, with 9 bases spanning the gap. This CDR3 is CSVLGQNEKLFF. Here the CDR3 DNA reads TGCAGCGTTCTAGGACAGAATGAAAAACTGTTTTTT. Filled out from reference TRBV29-1 and TRBJ1-4, the complete variable domain reads SAVISQKPSRDICQRGTSLTIQCQVDSQVTMMFWYRQQPGQSLTLIATANQGSEATYESGFVIDKFPISRPNLTFSTLTVSNMSPEDSSIYLCSVLGQNEKLFFGSGTQLSVL.

This clonotype was seen more than once but under ten times. This chain joins TRBV7-8 and TRBJ2-7, with D tentatively TRBD1 or TRBD2 (5 bases each). This CDR3 contains 15 residues. CDR1 is SGHVS and CDR2 is FQNEAQ in the germline V gene. Trimming left V 5 bases short and J 0 bases short, with 14 bases between. Written as DNA, the CDR3 is TGTGCCAGCAGCGGACCGGGACGTAACTCCTACGAGCAGTACTTC. Amino acid sequence: CASSGPGRNSYEQYF.

This clonotype was recorded a few times. The gene calls are TRBV14 and TRBJ2-3, with TRBD2 matching 9 bases. The CDR3 is 16 residues long. With 3 bases clipped from V and 6 bases from J, the junction kept 10 bases outside the gene matches. The germline CDR1 and CDR2 sequences are SGHDN and FVKESK. The CDR3 DNA reads as TGTGCCAGCAGCCATGAAACCGGGACTAGCTTCGATACGCAGTATTTT. It is translated as CASSHETGTSFDTQYF.

The chain recombines TRBV6-2 or TRBV6-3 with TRBJ2-3; perhaps TRBD1 as D (6 bases). CDR1 MNHEY and CDR2 SVGEGT come from the germline V gene. This CDR3 has 16 residues. The ends were cut back, 5 bases at V and 5 bases at J, with 20 bases in the middle. The CDR3 reads CASSLPGGRVEDTQYF. DNA of the CDR3: TGTGCCAGCAGTCTACCTGGGGGCCGGGTGGAAGATACGCAGTATTTT.